Shown below are 21 T cell receptor beta chains from a single sample sequenced in a study of shared clonotypes between healthy human individuals. Naive-designated CD8 cells lacked CD45RO, were positively enriched for CCR7, and omitted terminally differentiated effector memory CD45RA+ cells. The method was immunoSEQ multiplex PCR; TCRdb's version includes in-frame clones alone and lacks a portion of them. The data hold under 850,000 clones, with 92% observed a single time. Sequenced: naive CD8+ T cells sorted from blood. The receptors here all came from a man younger than 45 in good health.

The chain carries TRBV11-2 and TRBJ2-1; no clear D gene. V lost 3 bases and J lost 5, with 5 bases in between. CDR3 length: 12 amino acids. The germline gives CDR1 SGHAT, CDR2 FQNNGV. CDR3 sequence: CASSFPNNEQFF. In DNA form, the CDR3 reads TGTGCCAGCAGCTTCCCCAACAATGAGCAGTTCTTC.

V usage is TRBV15 and J usage is TRBJ2-2; TRBD2 agrees at 10 bases. V shed 0 bases, J shed 4 bases, and the junction held 5 bases outside the gene matches. CDR3 size: 17 residues. Germline CDR1 is LNHNV and CDR2 is YYDKDF (reference sequence). The CDR3 loop reads CATSRELAGAVTGELFF. CDR3 bases: TGTGCCACCAGCAGAGAGCTAGCGGGAGCTGTCACCGGGGAGCTGTTTTTT.

The rearrangement links TRBV10-3 to TRBJ2-3, with 11 bases identical to TRBD2. The J segment lost 0 bases and the V segment lost 0 bases, leaving 8 bases of the junction unmatched. The CDR3 length is 19 residues. Per the germline V gene, CDR1 is ENHRY and CDR2 is SYGVKD. The CDR3 reads CAISESGLAETSSTDTQYF. CDR3 nucleotide sequence: TGTGCCATCAGTGAGTCGGGACTAGCGGAGACGAGTAGCACAGATACGCAGTATTTT.

The J gene is TRBJ2-3, the V gene TRBV14, with D tentatively TRBD2 (5 bases). Germline CDR1 is SGHDN and CDR2 is FVKESK. Trimming cost V 0 bases and J 2 bases, with 6 bases left between them. This CDR3 spans 14 amino acids. The CDR3 protein is CASSQDRDTDTQYF. Here the CDR3 DNA reads TGTGCCAGCAGCCAAGATCGGGACACAGATACGCAGTATTTT.

V gene TRBV7-9 combines with J gene TRBJ1-1; D call uncertain. The CDR3 runs 16 residues. Germline V lookup: CDR1 SEHNR, CDR2 FQNEAQ (reference sequence). The ends were cut back, 0 bases at V and 5 bases at J, with 16 bases in the middle. CDR3 sequence reads: CASSLAAGWDLTEAFF. CDR3 coding DNA: TGTGCCAGCAGCTTAGCGGCCGGGTGGGATCTGACTGAAGCTTTCTTT.

The V call is TRBV27, the J call TRBJ2-5; 9 nucleotides line up with TRBD1. CDR1 is MNHEY and CDR2 is SMNVEV in the germline V gene (reference sequence). V lost 2 bases, J lost 7 bases, and 17 bases stayed unmatched. This CDR3 comprises 18 residues. The chain's CDR3 is CASSLRGPGTGWAGTQYF. The CDR3 DNA is TGTGCCAGCAGTTTAAGGGGCCCCGGGACAGGGTGGGCCGGGACCCAGTACTTC.

The chain uses TRBV27 and TRBJ2-3, with D uncertain. The CDR3 totals 13 residues. V dropped 3 bases and J dropped 5 bases, with 9 bases sitting between them. CDR1 is MNHEY, CDR2 SMNVEV, per germline (reference sequence). This CDR3 is CASSLVVLDTQYF. DNA for the CDR3: TGTGCCAGCAGTTTGGTGGTTTTAGATACGCAGTATTTT.

This sequence joins TRBV30 and TRBJ1-5; D gene ambiguous. Deletions cut 6 bases from V and 6 bases from J, with 21 bases between. Germline CDR1 is GTSNPN and CDR2 is SVGIG (reference sequence). CDR3 length: 15 residues. The CDR3: CACNKDPPPGQPQHF. The CDR3, as DNA: TGTGCCTGTAATAAGGACCCCCCCCCGGGTCAGCCCCAGCATTTT.

The chain joins TRBV10-3 to TRBJ2-1; 8 bases are shared with TRBD1. With 3 bases clipped from V and 2 bases from J, the junction kept 6 bases outside the gene matches. Germline lookup yields CDR1 ENHRY and CDR2 SYGVKD. This CDR3 is built from 16 residues. The CDR3 reads CAISEGQGSAYNEQFF. The CDR3 region has the DNA TGTGCCATCAGTGAAGGACAGGGTAGTGCCTACAATGAGCAGTTCTTC.

The chain joins TRBV13 to TRBJ1-2; D is unclear. Trimming took off 0 bases at V and 3 bases at J, with 8 bases between the two ends. The CDR3 spans 14 residues. CDR1 and CDR2 (germline): PRHDT, FYEKMQ (reference sequence). The CDR3: CASSLGIQDYGYTF. Here the CDR3 DNA reads TGTGCCAGCAGCTTAGGAATTCAGGACTATGGCTACACCTTC.

The chain employs TRBV6-6 and TRBJ2-3; D remains unclear. The germline CDR1 and CDR2 sequences are MNHNY and SVGAGI (reference sequence). The CDR3 sequence is 13 residues long. The V gene lost 2 bases and the J gene lost 2 bases, with 5 bases spanning the gap. The CDR3 reads CASSYPNTDTQYF. CDR3 nucleotides: TGTGCCAGCAGTTACCCTAACACAGATACGCAGTATTTT.

The gene calls are TRBV4-1 and TRBJ2-2; D remains unclear. Germline values: CDR1 MGHRA, CDR2 YSYEKL. The CDR3 has 14 residues. V dropped 4 bases and J dropped 0 bases, with 6 bases sitting between them. The CDR3 spells CASSLGSNTGELFF. The CDR3, as DNA: TGCGCCAGCAGCCTCGGTTCGAACACCGGGGAGCTGTTTTTT.

The chain recombines TRBV5-1 with TRBJ2-3, with D unclear. Trimming cost V 0 bases and J 5 bases, with 13 bases left between them. Germline loops: CDR1 SGHRS, CDR2 YFSETQ. CDR3 length equals 15 residues. The CDR3 spells CASSLDPAVGDTQYF. CDR3 DNA: TGCGCCAGCAGCTTGGATCCGGCAGTCGGAGATACGCAGTATTTT.

This chain joins TRBV7-9 and TRBJ2-5; no firm D call. Per the germline V gene, CDR1 is SEHNR and CDR2 is FQNEAQ (reference sequence). This CDR3 spans 11 amino acids. The ends were cut back, 8 bases at V and 5 bases at J, with 9 bases in the middle. DNA for the CDR3: TGTGCCAGCGGAGAAGGGGAGACCCAGTACTTC. Encoded protein: CASGEGETQYF.

Remarks on this clone: Other DNA sequences from this sample encode an identical CDR3 as well. The J gene is TRBJ2-3, the V gene TRBV27; a weak D match, TRBD2 (5 bases). CDR1 and CDR2 (germline): MNHEY, SMNVEV (reference sequence). The CDR3 length is 12 residues. V was shortened by 5 bases and J by 6 bases, with 9 bases between the two germline ends. The chain's CDR3 is CASSRRSDTQYF. CDR3 DNA sequence: TGTGCCAGCAGTCGGAGGTCGGATACGCAGTATTTT.

The J gene is TRBJ1-2, the V gene TRBV7-2; TRBD1 might be the D (5 bases). This CDR3 comprises 17 residues. Trimming removed 2 bases at V and 3 bases at J, with 19 bases between. Germline assignment: CDR1 SGHTA and CDR2 FQGNSA. CDR3 DNA: TGTGCCAGCAGCTTACCTTTCTCCGTGGGGGGGGACTATGGCTACACCTTC. Amino acids: CASSLPFSVGGDYGYTF.

The J gene is TRBJ1-5, the V gene TRBV5-8, with D unclear. The CDR3 is made up of 11 amino acids. V was trimmed by 6 bases and J by 4 bases, leaving 5 bases between them. Looked up from germline, CDR1 is SGHTS and CDR2 is YDEGEE. In DNA, the CDR3 is TGTGCCAGCACCCTGAATCAGCCCCAGCATTTT. Amino acid sequence: CASTLNQPQHF. The full variable domain, completed using reference TRBV5-8 and TRBJ1-5, is EAGVTQSPTHLIKTRGQQATLRCSPISGHTSVYWYQQALGLGLQFLLWYDEGEERNRGNFPPRFSGRQFPNYSSELNVNALELEDSALYLCASTLNQPQHFGDGTRLSIL.

This chain joins TRBV4-3 and TRBJ2-5; TRBD2 matches at 7 bases. Germline CDR1 is LGHNA and CDR2 is YSLEER. Trimming took 4 bases from V and 2 from J; bases not matched to a gene: 10. The CDR3 sequence is 16 residues long. CDR3 nucleotides: TGCGCCAGCAGCCGAAACCTTCTAGCGGTTCAAGAGACCCAGTACTTC. Its translation is CASSRNLLAVQETQYF.

For this clone: The same CDR3 arises from other DNA sequences in this sample as well. This sequence joins TRBV11-3 and TRBJ2-2; D not resolved. V was clipped by 1 base and J by 6 bases, with 3 bases between them. Per the germline V gene, CDR1 is SGHNT and CDR2 is YENEEA. This CDR3 region has 12 residues. CDR3 DNA: TGTGCCAGCAGCTTAGTCCCCGGGGAGCTGTTTTTT. Translation gives CASSLVPGELFF.

This rearrangement joins TRBV14 to TRBJ2-1; D unclear. The V and J ends lost 1 base and 8 bases respectively, with 9 bases between them. The CDR3 loop spans 13 amino acids. Looked up from germline, CDR1 is SGHDN and CDR2 is FVKESK. The CDR3 region is CASSQVPLDEQFF. The CDR3 DNA sequence: TGTGCCAGCAGCCAAGTCCCTTTGGATGAGCAGTTCTTC.

The J gene is TRBJ2-7, the V gene TRBV19; 9 bases are a match to TRBD1. Unmatched junction bases numbered 6, after V lost 5 bases and J lost 4 bases. This CDR3 region has 14 residues. CDR1 and CDR2 (germline): LNHDA, SQIVND (reference sequence). The CDR3 loop reads CASSSGQGLYEQYF. The CDR3 DNA reads as TGTGCCAGTAGTTCCGGACAGGGGCTATACGAGCAGTACTTC.